This TCR beta chain appears in the sequencing data of a study of OX40 agonist ivuxolimab in advanced cancers. No patient had autoimmune disease or received systemic immunosuppression. Worth noting for this clone: Its specificity is unknown.

Sequencing used immunoSEQ multiplex PCR; TCRdb keeps in-frame clones, though not all of them. The table has about 70,000 clones, 85% seen once. Per germline, CDR1 ENHRY and CDR2 SYGVKD. V lost 4 bases, J lost 0 bases, and 4 bases lay in between. The CDR3 totals 12 residues. General study results and limits: There were, on average, more expanded clones in CD8+ T cells than in CD4+. CD4+ and CD8+ T cells in blood underwent clonal expansion by week 6 at 0.1 to 3.0 mg/kg.

The material was CD4+ or CD8+ T cells sorted from blood, obtained in a trial of the OX40 agonist ivuxolimab. V and J are TRBV10-3 and TRBJ2-7; D unresolved. The origin of this receptor is an adult with an advanced solid tumor such as melanoma, head and neck, liver or kidney cancer. CDR3 residues: CAISASSYEQYF. The CDR3 DNA follows: TGTGCCATCAGTGCTAGCTCCTACGAGCAGTACTTC.